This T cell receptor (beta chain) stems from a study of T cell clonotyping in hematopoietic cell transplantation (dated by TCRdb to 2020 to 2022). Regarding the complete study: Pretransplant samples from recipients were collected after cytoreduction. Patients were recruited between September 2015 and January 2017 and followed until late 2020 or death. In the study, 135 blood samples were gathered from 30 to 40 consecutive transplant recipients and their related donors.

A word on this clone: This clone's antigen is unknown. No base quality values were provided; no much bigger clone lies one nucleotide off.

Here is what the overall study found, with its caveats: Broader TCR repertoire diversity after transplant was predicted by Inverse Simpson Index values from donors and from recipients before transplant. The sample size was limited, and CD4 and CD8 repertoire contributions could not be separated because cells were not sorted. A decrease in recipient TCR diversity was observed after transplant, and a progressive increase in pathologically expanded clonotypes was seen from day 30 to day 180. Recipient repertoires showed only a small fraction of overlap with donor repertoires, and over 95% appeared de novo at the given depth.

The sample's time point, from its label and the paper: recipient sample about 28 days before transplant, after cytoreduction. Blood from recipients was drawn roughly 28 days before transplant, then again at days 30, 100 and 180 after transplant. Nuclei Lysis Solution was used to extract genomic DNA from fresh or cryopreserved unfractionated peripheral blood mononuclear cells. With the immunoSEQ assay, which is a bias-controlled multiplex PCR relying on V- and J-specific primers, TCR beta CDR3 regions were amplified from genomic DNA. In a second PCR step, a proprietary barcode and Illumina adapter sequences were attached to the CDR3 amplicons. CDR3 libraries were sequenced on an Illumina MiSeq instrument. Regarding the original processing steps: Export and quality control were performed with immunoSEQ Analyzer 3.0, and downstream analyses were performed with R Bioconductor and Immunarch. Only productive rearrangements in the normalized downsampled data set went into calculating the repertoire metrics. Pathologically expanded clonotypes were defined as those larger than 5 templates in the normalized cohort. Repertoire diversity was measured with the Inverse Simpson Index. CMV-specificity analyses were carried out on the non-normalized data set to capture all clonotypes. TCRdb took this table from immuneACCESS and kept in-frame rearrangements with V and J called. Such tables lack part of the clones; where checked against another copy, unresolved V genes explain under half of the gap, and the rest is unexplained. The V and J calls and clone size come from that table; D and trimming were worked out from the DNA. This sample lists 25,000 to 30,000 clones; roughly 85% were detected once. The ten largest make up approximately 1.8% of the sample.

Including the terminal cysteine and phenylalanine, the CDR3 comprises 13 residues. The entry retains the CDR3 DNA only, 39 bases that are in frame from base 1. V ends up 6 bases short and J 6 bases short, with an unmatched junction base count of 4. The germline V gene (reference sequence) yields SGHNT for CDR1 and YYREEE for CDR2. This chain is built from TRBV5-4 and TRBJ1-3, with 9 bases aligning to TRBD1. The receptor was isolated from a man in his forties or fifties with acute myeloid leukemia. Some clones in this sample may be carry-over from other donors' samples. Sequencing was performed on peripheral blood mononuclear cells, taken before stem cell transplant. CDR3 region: CASNRQGENTIYF. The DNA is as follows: TGTGCCAGCAACAGACAGGGGGAAAACACCATATATTTT.